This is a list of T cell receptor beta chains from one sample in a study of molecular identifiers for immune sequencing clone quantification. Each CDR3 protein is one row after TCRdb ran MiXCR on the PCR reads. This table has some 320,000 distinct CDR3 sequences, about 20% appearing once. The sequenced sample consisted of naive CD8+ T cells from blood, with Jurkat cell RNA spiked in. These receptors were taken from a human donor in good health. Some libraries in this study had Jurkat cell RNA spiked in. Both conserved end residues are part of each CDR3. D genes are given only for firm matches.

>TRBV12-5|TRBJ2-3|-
CASAYGTIDTDTQYF
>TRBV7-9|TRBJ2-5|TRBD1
CASSPGQGETQYF
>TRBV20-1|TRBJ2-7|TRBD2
CSAPTSGRELVYEQYF
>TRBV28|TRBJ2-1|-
CASSYRGNYNEQFF
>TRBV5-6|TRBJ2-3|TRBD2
CASSGGTSALTDTQYF
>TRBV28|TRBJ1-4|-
CASSLNQGGEKLFF
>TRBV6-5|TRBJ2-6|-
CASSYRSSGANVLTF
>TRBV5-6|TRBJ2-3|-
CASSLAGTRDTDTQYF
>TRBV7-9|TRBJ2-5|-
CASSLVTRNLETQYF
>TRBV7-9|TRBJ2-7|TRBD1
CASSLKTGTGARRPQYEQYF
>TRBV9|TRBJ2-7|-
CASSVNSGYEQYF
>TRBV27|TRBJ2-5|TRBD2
CASRHRRGQETQYF
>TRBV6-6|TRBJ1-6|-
CALLIGSSYNSPLHF
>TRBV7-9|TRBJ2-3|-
CASSSGPSDTQYF
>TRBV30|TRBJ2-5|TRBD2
CAWKGGGQKETQYF
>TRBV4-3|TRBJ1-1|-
CASSQDITANTEAFF
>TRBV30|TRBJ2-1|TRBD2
CALGLASNNEQFF